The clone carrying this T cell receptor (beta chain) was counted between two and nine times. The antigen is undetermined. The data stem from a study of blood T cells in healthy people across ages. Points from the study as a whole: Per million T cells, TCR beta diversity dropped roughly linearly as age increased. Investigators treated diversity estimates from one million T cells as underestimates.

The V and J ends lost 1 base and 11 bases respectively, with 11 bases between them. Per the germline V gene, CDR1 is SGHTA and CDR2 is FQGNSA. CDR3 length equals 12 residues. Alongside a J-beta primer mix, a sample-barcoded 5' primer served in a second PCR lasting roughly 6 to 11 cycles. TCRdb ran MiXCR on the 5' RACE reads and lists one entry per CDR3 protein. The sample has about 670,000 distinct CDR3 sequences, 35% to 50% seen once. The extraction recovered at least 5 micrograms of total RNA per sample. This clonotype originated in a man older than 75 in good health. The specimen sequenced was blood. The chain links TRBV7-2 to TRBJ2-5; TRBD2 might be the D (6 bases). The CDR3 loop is CASSLGLAVQYF. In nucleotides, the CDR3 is TGTGCCAGCAGCTTAGGTTTAGCGGTGCAGTACTTC.